This entry is about one TCR beta chain. Its specificity is not known. The entry originates in a study of T cell responses to AZD1222 COVID-19 vaccine. Study-wide points: Baseline testing showed seropositivity in only 5 or 6 AZD1222 recipients. Donor demographics were predominantly white British with a female majority; clonal diversity may be underestimated. Spike-wide vaccine-associated CD4 TCRs dominated at 160-218 and 743-854. Within unmutated variant regions lay the reported targets of nearly half of spike-specific TCRs.

Trimming removed 3 bases from V and 9 bases from J; junction bases left unmatched: 8. The CDR3 length is 14 residues. Germline V gives CDR1 MDHEN, CDR2 SYDVKM. TCRdb's table, derived via immunoSEQ multiplex PCR, lists solely in-frame clones and lacks some. The sample lists 150,000 to 200,000 clones, around 93% occurring once. V usage is TRBV28 and J usage is TRBJ2-1; 7 bases map to TRBD2. The receptor comes from an adult in good health. This specimen was peripheral blood, taken on day 0 of AZD1222 vaccination. The chain's CDR3 is CASSFGGREGEQFF. The CDR3 DNA follows: TGTGCCAGCAGTTTCGGCGGGAGAGAGGGTGAGCAGTTCTTC.